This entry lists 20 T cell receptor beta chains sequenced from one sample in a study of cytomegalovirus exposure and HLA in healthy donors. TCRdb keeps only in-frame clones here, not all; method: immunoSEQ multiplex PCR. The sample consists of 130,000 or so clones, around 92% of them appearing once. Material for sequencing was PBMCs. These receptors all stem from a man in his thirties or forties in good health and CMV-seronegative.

This CDR3 is CSATRVEAFF. CDR3 DNA sequence: TGCAGCGCGACCAGGGTAGAAGCTTTCTTT. The gene calls are TRBV29-1 and TRBJ1-1; possibly TRBD1 for D (5 bases). V gave up 7 bases and J gave up 8 bases, with 11 bases separating them. Germline loops: CDR1 SQVTM, CDR2 ANQGSEA. This CDR3 is 10 amino acids long.

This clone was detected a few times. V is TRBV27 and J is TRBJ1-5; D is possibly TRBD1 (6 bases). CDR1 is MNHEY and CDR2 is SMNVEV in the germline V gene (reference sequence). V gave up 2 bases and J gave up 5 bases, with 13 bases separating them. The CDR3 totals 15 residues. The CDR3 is CASSLRPGADQPQHF. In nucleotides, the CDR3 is TGTGCCAGCAGTTTAAGGCCAGGGGCGGATCAGCCCCAGCATTTT.

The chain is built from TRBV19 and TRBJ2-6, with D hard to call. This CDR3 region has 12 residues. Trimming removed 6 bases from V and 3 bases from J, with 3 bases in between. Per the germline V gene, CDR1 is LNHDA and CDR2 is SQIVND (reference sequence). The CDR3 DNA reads TGTGCCAGTAGCAGTGGGGCCAACGTCCTGACTTTC. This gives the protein CASSSGANVLTF.

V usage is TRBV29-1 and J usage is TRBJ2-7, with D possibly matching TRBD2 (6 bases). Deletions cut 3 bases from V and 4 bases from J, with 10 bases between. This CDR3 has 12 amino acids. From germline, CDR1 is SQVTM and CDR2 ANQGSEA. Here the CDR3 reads CSVEEGSYEQYF. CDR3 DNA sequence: TGCAGCGTTGAGGAGGGGTCATACGAGCAGTACTTC.

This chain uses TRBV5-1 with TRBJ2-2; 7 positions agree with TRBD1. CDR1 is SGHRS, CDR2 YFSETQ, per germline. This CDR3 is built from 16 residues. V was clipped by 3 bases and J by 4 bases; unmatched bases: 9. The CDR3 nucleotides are TGCGCCAGCAGCTCTCGGGACAGCCCAAGCACCGGGGAGCTGTTTTTT. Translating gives CASSSRDSPSTGELFF.

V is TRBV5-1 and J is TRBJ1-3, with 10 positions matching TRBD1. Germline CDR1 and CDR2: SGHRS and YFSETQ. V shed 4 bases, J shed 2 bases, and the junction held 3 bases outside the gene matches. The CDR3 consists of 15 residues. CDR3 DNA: TGCGCCAGCAGCCTTGGACAGGGGGCTGGAAACACCATATATTTT. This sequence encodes CASSLGQGAGNTIYF.

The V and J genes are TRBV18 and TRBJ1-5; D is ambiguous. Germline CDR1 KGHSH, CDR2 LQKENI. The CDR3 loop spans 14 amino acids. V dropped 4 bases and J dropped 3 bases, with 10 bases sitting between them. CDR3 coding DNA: TGTGCCAGCTCACGGGGAGTTGACAATCAGCCCCAGCATTTT. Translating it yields CASSRGVDNQPQHF.

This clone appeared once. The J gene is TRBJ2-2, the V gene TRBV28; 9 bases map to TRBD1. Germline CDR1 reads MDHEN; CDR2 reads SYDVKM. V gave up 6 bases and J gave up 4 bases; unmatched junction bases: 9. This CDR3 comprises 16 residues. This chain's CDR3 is CASRSTTGGSTGELFF. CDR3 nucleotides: TGTGCCAGCAGATCGACAACAGGGGGCAGCACCGGGGAGCTGTTTTTT.

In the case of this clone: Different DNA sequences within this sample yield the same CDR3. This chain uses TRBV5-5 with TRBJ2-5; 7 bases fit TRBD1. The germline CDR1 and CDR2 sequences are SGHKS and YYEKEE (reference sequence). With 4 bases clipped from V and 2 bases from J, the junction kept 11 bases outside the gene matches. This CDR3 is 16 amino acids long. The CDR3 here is CASSTRQGSEQETQYF. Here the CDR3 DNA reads TGTGCCAGCAGCACTCGACAGGGTTCGGAGCAAGAGACCCAGTACTTC. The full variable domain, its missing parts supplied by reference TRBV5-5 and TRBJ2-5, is DAGVTQSPTHLIKTRGQQVTLRCSPISGHKSVSWYQQVLGQGPQFIFQYYEKEERGRGNFPDRFSARQFPNYSSELNVNALLLGDSALYLCASSTRQGSEQETQYFGPGTRLLVL.

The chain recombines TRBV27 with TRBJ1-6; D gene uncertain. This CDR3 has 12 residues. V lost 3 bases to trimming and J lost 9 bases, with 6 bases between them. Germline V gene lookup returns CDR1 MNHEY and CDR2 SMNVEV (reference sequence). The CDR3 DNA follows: TGTGCCAGCAGTTTTTGGCCTTCACCCCTCCACTTT. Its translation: CASSFWPSPLHF.

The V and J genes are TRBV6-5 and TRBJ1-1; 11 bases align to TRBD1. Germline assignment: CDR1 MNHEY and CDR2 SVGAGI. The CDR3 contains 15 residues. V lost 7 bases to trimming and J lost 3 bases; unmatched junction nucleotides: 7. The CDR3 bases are TGTGCCAGCATCATCGGACAGGGGGCGCACACTGAAGCTTTCTTT. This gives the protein CASIIGQGAHTEAFF.

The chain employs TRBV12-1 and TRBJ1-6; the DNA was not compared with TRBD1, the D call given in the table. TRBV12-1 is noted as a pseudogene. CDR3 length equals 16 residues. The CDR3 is CASSGQQGFDNSPLHF. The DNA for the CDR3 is TGTGCCAGCAGCGGGCAACAGGGATTCGACAATTCACCCCTCCACTTT.

In DNA, the CDR3 is TGCAGCGTTGTGCGCCGGGACAGCAACACCGGGGAGCTGTTTTTT. As protein: CSVVRRDSNTGELFF. This chain links TRBV29-1 with TRBJ2-2, with 7 bases aligning to TRBD1. CDR1 and CDR2 (germline): SQVTM, ANQGSEA. V trimming: 4 bases; J trimming: 2 bases; junction bases outside the gene matches: 7. There are 15 residues in the CDR3.

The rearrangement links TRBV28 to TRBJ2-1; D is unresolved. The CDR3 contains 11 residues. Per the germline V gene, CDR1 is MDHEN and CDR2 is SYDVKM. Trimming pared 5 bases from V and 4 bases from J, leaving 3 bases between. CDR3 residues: CASSPYNEQFF. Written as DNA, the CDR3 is TGTGCCAGCAGTCCTTACAATGAGCAGTTCTTC.

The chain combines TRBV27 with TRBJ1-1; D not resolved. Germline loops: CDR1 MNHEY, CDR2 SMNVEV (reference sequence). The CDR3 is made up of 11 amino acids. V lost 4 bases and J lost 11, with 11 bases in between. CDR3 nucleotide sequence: TGTGCCAGCAGTTCCCCGACGGGGGCTTTCTTT. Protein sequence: CASSSPTGAFF.

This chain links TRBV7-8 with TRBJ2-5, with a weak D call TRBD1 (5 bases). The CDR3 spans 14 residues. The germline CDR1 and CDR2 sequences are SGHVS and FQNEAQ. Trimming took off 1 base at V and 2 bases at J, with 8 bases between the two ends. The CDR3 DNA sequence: TGTGCCAGCAGCTTAGTTAGGGGACAAGAGACCCAGTACTTC. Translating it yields CASSLVRGQETQYF.

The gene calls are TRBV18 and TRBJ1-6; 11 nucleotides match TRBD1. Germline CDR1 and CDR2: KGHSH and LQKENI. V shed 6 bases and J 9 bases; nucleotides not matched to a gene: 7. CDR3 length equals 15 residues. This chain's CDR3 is CASSPADRGRSPLHF. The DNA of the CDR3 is TGTGCCAGCTCCCCCGCGGACAGGGGGCGTTCACCCCTCCACTTT.

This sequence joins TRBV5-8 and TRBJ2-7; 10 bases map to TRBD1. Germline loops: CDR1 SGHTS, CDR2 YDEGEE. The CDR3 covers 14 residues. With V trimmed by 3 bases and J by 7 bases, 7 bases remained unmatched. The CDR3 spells CASSWGQGTGEQYF. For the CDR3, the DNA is TGTGCCAGCAGCTGGGGACAGGGGACGGGAGAGCAGTACTTC.

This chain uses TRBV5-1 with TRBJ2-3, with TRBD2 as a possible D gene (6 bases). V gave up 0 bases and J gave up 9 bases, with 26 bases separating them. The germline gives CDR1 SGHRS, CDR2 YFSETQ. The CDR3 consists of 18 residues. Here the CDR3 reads CASSLDSSGLARVGTQYF. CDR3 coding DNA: TGCGCCAGCAGCTTGGATAGCTCCGGGCTAGCGCGGGTGGGCACGCAGTATTTT.

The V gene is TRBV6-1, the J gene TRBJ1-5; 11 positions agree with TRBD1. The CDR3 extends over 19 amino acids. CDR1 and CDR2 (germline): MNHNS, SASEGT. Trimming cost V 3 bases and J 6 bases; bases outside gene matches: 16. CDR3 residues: CASSEDPGTGGGIGQPQHF. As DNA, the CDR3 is TGTGCCAGCAGTGAGGATCCCGGGACAGGGGGAGGGATAGGTCAGCCCCAGCATTTT.